One sample yielded the 17 T cell receptor beta chains listed below, sequenced in a study of breast tumors, draining lymph nodes, adjacent tissues. TCRdb independently ran MiXCR on the multiplex PCR reads; one entry per CDR3 protein. The sample has approximately 150,000 distinct CDR3 sequences, approximately 33% seen once. Samples came from axillary lymph nodes draining the breast cancer. The sample taken for sequencing was axillary lymph node tissue. All receptors come from a female donor with breast cancer. Some clones in this sample may be carry-over from other donors' samples.

V is TRBV20-1 and J is TRBJ2-5; the D gene could be TRBD1 or TRBD2 (5 bases each). Germline CDR1 reads DFQATT; CDR2 reads SNEGSKA (reference sequence). The CDR3 has 11 residues. Trimming removed 5 bases from V and 1 base from J, with 5 bases in between. CDR3 amino acids: CSAGGQETQYF. The CDR3 DNA is TGCAGTGCTGGGGGCCAAGAGACCCAGTACTTC.

Details on this clonotype: Since a much larger clone is just one base distant, this may be a read error. The chain uses TRBV6-1 and TRBJ2-7, with TRBD2 matching 7 bases. Germline CDR1 MNHNS, CDR2 SASEGT. CDR3 length equals 14 residues. V lost 11 bases and J lost 1; bases outside the gene matches: 11. In DNA form, the CDR3 reads TGTGCCGGCCCCCCCCCGGGAGGATCCTACGAGCAGTACTTC. It codes for CAGPPPGGSYEQYF.

This clonotype was counted ten times or more. Given a much more abundant clone one base away, this may be a read error. The chain recombines TRBV24-1 with TRBJ1-2, with D unclear. Germline V CDR1 and CDR2: KGHDR, SFDVKD. The CDR3 runs 15 residues. The germline V and J ends were trimmed by 3 bases and 1 base, with 11 bases remaining between them. The CDR3 DNA sequence: TGTGCCACCAGTGATGCCGGGGAACATAACTATGGCTACACCTTC. Translated, it gives CATSDAGEHNYGYTF.

Worth noting for this clonotype: A single base separates this from a much larger clone, so it may be a read error. Because it lacks the conserved phenylalanine or tryptophan at the end, this CDR3 is likely a read error. The rearrangement links TRBV6-5 to TRBJ1-5, with D unclear. Trimming left V 2 bases short and J 2 bases short, with 4 bases between. The CDR3 sequence is 13 residues long. Germline assignment: CDR1 MNHEY and CDR2 SVGAGI. The CDR3 DNA reads as TGTGCCAGCAGTTACCAAGGCAATCAGCCCCAGCATCTT. This codes for CASSYQGNQPQHL.

To note about this clonotype: This may stem from a read error, because a much larger clone lies one nucleotide away. The J gene is TRBJ2-3, the V gene TRBV6-1; D ambiguous. The germline V gene has CDR1 MNHNS and CDR2 SASEGT. V dropped 5 bases and J dropped 4 bases, with 13 bases sitting between them. This CDR3 spans 14 amino acids. As DNA, the CDR3 is TGTGCCAGCAGTCTCTTCGACACTTCAGATACGCAGTATTTT. This sequence encodes CASSLFDTSDTQYF.

This clonotype was detected ten times or more. The chain joins TRBV7-9 to TRBJ2-7, with TRBD1 matching over 7 bases. This CDR3 region has 14 residues. Germline CDR1 is SEHNR and CDR2 is FQNEAQ (reference sequence). V lost 6 bases and J lost 7; bases outside the gene matches: 12. The CDR3 bases are TGTGCCAGCAGTGTAGGGGGCATGGCGCAAGAGCAGTACTTC. Residues: CASSVGGMAQEQYF.

This clonotype was seen repeatedly, ten times or more. This chain connects TRBV12-3 or TRBV12-4 to TRBJ1-5; 11 nucleotides align to TRBD1. V was pared by 5 bases and J by 6 bases, with 6 bases of the junction left unmatched. This CDR3 has 15 amino acids. The CDR3 protein is CASSAGTGGSQPQHF. The DNA of the CDR3 is TGTGCCAGCAGTGCCGGGACAGGGGGGTCTCAGCCCCAGCATTTT.

Comment on this clonotype: Mismatch with germline at one junction end may stem from a read error. This chain joins TRBV27 and TRBJ1-2; weak D call: TRBD1 (6 bases). Germline CDR1 MNHEY, CDR2 SMNVEV (reference sequence). The CDR3 has 14 amino acids. CDR3 region: CASRLTGISMRENF. The CDR3 nucleotides are TGTGCCAGCAGGCTCACAGGGATCTCTATGAGGGAGAACTTC.

The rearrangement uses TRBV19 and TRBJ1-1, with a tentative D call TRBD1 (5 bases). The CDR3 spans 14 residues. The germline V gene encodes CDR1 LNHDA and CDR2 SQIVND (reference sequence). Trimming took 7 bases from V and 3 from J, leaving 15 bases between them. CDR3 DNA sequence: TGTGCCAGTAATGACAGAGGGTTATACACTGAAGCTTTCTTT. This encodes CASNDRGLYTEAFF.

Concerning this clonotype itself: A much larger clone sits a single nucleotide away, making a read error possible. CDR3 sequence (DNA): TGCAGTGCTACACTAGCGGGGGCCTACGCGCAGTACTTC. It yields the protein CSATLAGAYAQYF. The chain couples TRBV20-1 to TRBJ2-7; 11 nucleotides agree with TRBD2. CDR3 length equals 13 residues. CDR1 and CDR2 from the germline V gene are DFQATT and SNEGSKA (reference sequence).

On this clonotype: A much larger clone is a single base away; this may be a read error. J is TRBJ2-5 and V is TRBV19; a weak D match, TRBD1 (7 bases). The CDR3 is made up of 17 amino acids. Germline CDR1 LNHDA, CDR2 SQIVND (reference sequence). This CDR3 reads CASIQLLAGGSQRTQSF. As DNA, the CDR3 is TGTGCCAGTATCCAACTACTAGCAGGGGGGTCCCAGAGGACCCAGTCCTTC.

This clonotype was found many times. V gene TRBV5-1 combines with J gene TRBJ2-7; 13 nucleotides align to TRBD2. The germline gives CDR1 SGHRS, CDR2 YFSETQ. The V and J ends lost 0 bases and 6 bases, in that order; junction bases with no gene match: 6. This CDR3 comprises 16 residues. The CDR3 here is CASSLEGLAGAIEQYF. The CDR3 DNA reads as TGCGCCAGCAGCTTGGAAGGACTAGCGGGAGCCATCGAGCAGTACTTC.

J is TRBJ1-1 and V is TRBV12-3 or TRBV12-4, with 7 bases matching TRBD1. The CDR3 contains 14 residues. J gave up 5 bases and V 4 bases, and 7 bases lay outside the gene matches. Written as DNA, the CDR3 is TGTGCCAGCAGTTCACAGGGGCGACGTACTGAAGCTTTCTTT. Residues: CASSSQGRRTEAFF.

This clonotype appeared a few times. Being one base from a much bigger clone, this may be a read error. The V gene is TRBV5-6, the J gene TRBJ1-5; no clear D gene. There are 15 residues in the CDR3. Trimming pared 6 bases from V and 3 bases from J, leaving 16 bases between. CDR1 and CDR2 (germline): SGHDT, YYEEEE. CDR3 amino acids: CASTVGQAFNQPQHF. In DNA form, the CDR3 reads TGTGCCAGCACCGTCGGGCAGGCATTCAATCAGCCCCAGCATTTT.

The chain has TRBV7-8 and TRBJ1-1, with 8 bases fitting TRBD1. The germline gives CDR1 SGHVS, CDR2 FQNEAQ. The V segment lost 4 bases and the J segment 5 bases; nucleotides outside the gene matches: 15. The CDR3 is 17 residues long. Here the CDR3 reads CASSSIQWGQVGTEAFF. The CDR3 DNA is TGTGCCAGCAGCTCCATACAATGGGGACAGGTGGGGACTGAAGCTTTCTTT.

The chain couples TRBV5-5 to TRBJ2-2; D might be TRBD2 (6 bases). V lost 3 bases and J 9 bases, leaving 12 bases between the germline ends. Germline V gives CDR1 SGHKS, CDR2 YYEKEE (reference sequence). This CDR3 contains 13 residues. The CDR3 loop reads CASSSGTSRELFF. The DNA of the CDR3 is TGTGCCAGCAGCTCAGGGACTTCGCGGGAGCTGTTTTTT.

Remarks on this clonotype: Relative to the germline gene, one junction end is altered; a read error may explain this. The chain couples TRBV19 to TRBJ2-7; perhaps TRBD1 as D (5 bases). The CDR3 covers 13 residues. In germline, CDR1 is LNHDA, CDR2 SQIVND (reference sequence). The chain's CDR3 is CVSSGSGHYEQYF. CDR3 sequence (DNA): TGTGTCAGTAGTGGGTCAGGGCATTACGAGCAGTACTTC.